The 14 T cell receptor beta chains given below trace back to one sample, sequenced in a study of blood T cell repertoires in COVID-19. TCRdb's table, derived via immunoSEQ multiplex PCR, lists solely in-frame clones and lacks some. Among about 100,000 clones listed, around 79% were seen once. Sequenced sample: peripheral blood. The receptors here all came from a human donor in a cohort sampled during active COVID-19.

In the case of this clone: Mismatch with germline at one junction end may stem from a read error. J is TRBJ1-2 and V is TRBV10-1, with 9 bases matching TRBD1. Germline CDR1 WNHNN, CDR2 SYGVQD (reference sequence). The CDR3 contains 13 residues. CDR3 sequence: CASSESPGTGIAF. The CDR3, as DNA: TGCGCCAGCAGTGAAAGTCCCGGGACAGGGATCGCCTTC.

The chain has TRBV6-5 and TRBJ2-2, with D perhaps TRBD2 (5 bases). Germline loops: CDR1 MNHEY, CDR2 SVGAGI. The ends were cut back, 5 bases at V and 4 bases at J, with 14 bases in the middle. The CDR3 runs 15 residues. CDR3 residues: CASSPTPEGTGELFF. The CDR3, as DNA: TGTGCCAGCAGTCCCACACCCGAGGGCACCGGGGAGCTGTTTTTT.

The chain joins TRBV6-4 to TRBJ2-1; 9 positions agree with TRBD2. The V and J ends lost 5 bases and 8 bases, in that order; junction bases with no gene match: 7. Germline CDR1 reads MRHNA; CDR2 reads SNTAGT. CDR3 length: 14 residues. DNA of the CDR3: TGTGCCAGCAGTTGGCTAGCGGGACATTATGAGCAGTTCTTC. It is translated as CASSWLAGHYEQFF.

CDR3 sequence reads: CASSPRGTGVDGELFF. The CDR3 DNA sequence: TGTGCCAGCAGCCCAAGAGGGACAGGGGTGGACGGGGAGCTGTTTTTT. The chain employs TRBV9 and TRBJ2-2; 10 nucleotides match TRBD1. Unmatched junction bases numbered 10, after V lost 4 bases and J lost 7 bases. This CDR3 comprises 16 residues. The germline V gene has CDR1 SGDLS and CDR2 YYNGEE.

The chain links TRBV6-6 to TRBJ2-5, with D possibly being TRBD1 (5 bases). Germline V gene data show CDR1 as MNHNY and CDR2 as SVGAGI (reference sequence). The CDR3 totals 15 residues. The germline V and J ends were trimmed by 0 bases and 1 base, with 9 bases remaining between them. The CDR3 sequence is CASSYSGAIQETQYF. CDR3 nucleotide sequence: TGTGCCAGCAGTTACTCAGGGGCCATCCAAGAGACCCAGTACTTC.

The chain is built from TRBV5-5 and TRBJ2-5; no definite D call. V lost 0 bases to trimming and J lost 2 bases, with 11 bases between them. The CDR3 has 15 amino acids. Germline V gene data show CDR1 as SGHKS and CDR2 as YYEKEE (reference sequence). The DNA of the CDR3 is TGTGCCAGCAGCTTGGAGGCCGACACGCAAGAGACCCAGTACTTC. Protein product: CASSLEADTQETQYF.

In DNA, the CDR3 is TGTGCCAGCAGCTTGGGTGGGGCAGGGGGTCGGTACGAGCAGTACTTC. This sequence encodes CASSLGGAGGRYEQYF. The V gene is TRBV9, the J gene TRBJ2-7, with 7 bases lining up with TRBD1. V gave up 4 bases and J gave up 4 bases; unmatched junction bases: 14. Looked up from germline, CDR1 is SGDLS and CDR2 is YYNGEE. The CDR3 runs 16 residues.

The CDR3 sequence: CAISEEGSYEQYF. CDR3 coding DNA: TGTGCCATCAGTGAGGAGGGCTCCTACGAGCAGTACTTC. The V gene is TRBV10-3, the J gene TRBJ2-7, with TRBD2 as a possible D gene (5 bases). This CDR3 spans 13 amino acids. Per the germline V gene, CDR1 is ENHRY and CDR2 is SYGVKD. Trimming cost V 2 bases and J 0 bases, with 5 bases left between them.

This chain connects TRBV4-1 to TRBJ1-6; D may be TRBD1 (5 bases). The germline V gene has CDR1 MGHRA and CDR2 YSYEKL. The V and J ends lost 0 bases and 0 bases respectively, with 9 bases between them. The CDR3 extends over 17 amino acids. The CDR3 protein is CASSQDRGSSYNSPLHF. The DNA of the CDR3 is TGCGCCAGCAGCCAAGATCGGGGGAGCTCCTATAATTCACCCCTCCACTTT.

This clone was seen just once. The rearrangement links TRBV7-8 to TRBJ1-1; D remains ambiguous. V was clipped by 3 bases and J by 1 base, with 12 bases between them. This CDR3 region has 15 residues. The germline V gene encodes CDR1 SGHVS and CDR2 FQNEAQ. CDR3 protein: CASSFIPGQNTEAFF. The CDR3 region has the DNA TGTGCCAGCAGCTTCATTCCGGGTCAGAACACTGAAGCTTTCTTT.

The chain combines TRBV5-6 with TRBJ1-2; weak D call: TRBD1 (5 bases). This CDR3 spans 13 amino acids. V lost 4 bases to trimming and J lost 1 base, with 8 bases between them. Germline V CDR1 and CDR2: SGHDT, YYEEEE. CDR3 DNA: TGTGCCAGCAGCAACGACAGTAACTATGGCTACACCTTC. Translation: CASSNDSNYGYTF.

CDR3 residues: CASSFTGWIRTDTQYF. CDR3 DNA: TGCGCCAGCAGCTTTACAGGGTGGATCCGCACAGATACGCAGTATTTT. The rearrangement links TRBV5-1 to TRBJ2-3, with a weak D call TRBD1 (6 bases). Between the trimmed V and J ends, which lost 2 bases and 1 base, there was a span of 14 bases. CDR3 length: 16 residues. Per the germline V gene, CDR1 is SGHRS and CDR2 is YFSETQ.

The chain has TRBV3-1 (or the pseudogene TRBV3-2) and TRBJ1-5, with unresolved D. Trimming removed 4 bases from V and 7 bases from J, with 8 bases in between. Germline V gives CDR1 LGHDT, CDR2 YNNKEL (reference sequence). This CDR3 region has 12 residues. CDR3 sequence reads: CASSRAVQPQHF. The CDR3 DNA reads as TGTGCCAGCAGCCGGGCAGTCCAGCCCCAGCATTTT.

J is TRBJ2-1 and V is TRBV5-1; weak D call: TRBD1 (8 bases). The V end lost 4 bases, the J end lost 7 bases, and 18 bases lay between the germline ends. Germline CDR1 is SGHRS and CDR2 is YFSETQ. The CDR3 has 15 residues. The CDR3 DNA follows: TGCGCCAGCAGCAGAGTGACAGGGGAGGGGAATGAGCAGTTCTTC. Encoded protein: CASSRVTGEGNEQFF.